The 20 T cell receptor beta chains given below trace back to one sample, sequenced in a study of CD8 T cells in Susac syndrome. It was with random hexamers that roughly 0.5 to 1 ug RNA was reverse transcribed. TCRdb recomputed calls from the immunoSEQ multiplex PCR reads with MiXCR, one row per CDR3 protein. The data contain some 77,000 distinct CDR3 sequences, 93% of them singletons. Sequenced input: CD4+ T cells from PBMCs. These receptor sequences come from a human donor with Susac syndrome.

This rearrangement joins TRBV12-3 or TRBV12-4 to TRBJ1-2; TRBD1 might be the D (5 bases). The CDR3 extends over 13 amino acids. V shed 6 bases and J shed 6 bases, with 14 bases lying between them. The CDR3 loop reads CASSLTEIHGYTF. CDR3 coding DNA: TGTGCCAGCAGCTTGACAGAGATTCATGGCTACACCTTC.

The chain employs TRBV18 and TRBJ1-1; D is undetermined. Trimming left V 2 bases short and J 1 base short, with 8 bases between. Germline loops: CDR1 KGHSH, CDR2 LQKENI. CDR3 length: 14 residues. The CDR3 DNA sequence: TGTGCCAGCTCACCAGACCTAGAGAACACTGAAGCTTTCTTT. Translating it yields CASSPDLENTEAFF.

The chain combines TRBV18 with TRBJ2-5; weak D call: TRBD2 (5 bases). The CDR3 has 15 amino acids. CDR1 KGHSH and CDR2 LQKENI come from the germline V gene. Trimming removed 3 bases from V and 4 bases from J, with 15 bases in between. The DNA for the CDR3 is TGTGCCAGCTCACCTGGAAGAGGGAACGGAGAGACCCAGTACTTC. Residues: CASSPGRGNGETQYF.

This rearrangement joins TRBV7-2 to TRBJ2-7, with D perhaps matching TRBD1 (5 bases). This CDR3 has 13 residues. Germline V gene lookup returns CDR1 SGHTA and CDR2 FQGNSA. Trimming took off 3 bases at V and 5 bases at J, with 11 bases between the two ends. CDR3 sequence: CASSFGRANEQYF. Written as DNA, the CDR3 is TGTGCCAGCAGCTTCGGCAGGGCGAACGAGCAGTACTTC.

The CDR3 here is CASSFGYSGANVLTF. The DNA of the CDR3 is TGCGCCAGCAGCTTTGGTTACTCTGGGGCCAACGTCCTGACTTTC. The chain joins TRBV5-1 to TRBJ2-6; D is ambiguous. The CDR3 contains 15 residues. Trimming removed 2 bases at V and 0 bases at J, with 6 bases between. Germline V lookup: CDR1 SGHRS, CDR2 YFSETQ.

The rearrangement joins TRBV20-1 to TRBJ1-2; D remains unclear. The V end lost 3 bases, the J end lost 6 bases, and 8 bases lay between the germline ends. CDR3 length equals 11 residues. CDR1 and CDR2 (germline): DFQATT, SNEGSKA (reference sequence). CDR3 loop: CSASGGDGYTF. In nucleotides, the CDR3 is TGCAGTGCTAGCGGCGGTGATGGCTACACCTTC.

V gene TRBV29-1 combines with J gene TRBJ2-6; D gene uncertain. This CDR3 contains 15 residues. The germline V gene encodes CDR1 SQVTM and CDR2 ANQGSEA. CDR3 sequence reads: CRVLPTDSGANVLTF. The CDR3 DNA follows: TGCAGAGTCCTACCCACGGACTCTGGGGCCAACGTCCTGACTTTC.

The CDR3 DNA is TGTGCCATCAGTGGGGAGGGGGGCTTCGAGTCTGAAGCTTTCTTT. It specifies CAISGEGGFESEAFF. The gene calls are TRBV10-3 and TRBJ1-1; the D gene is possibly TRBD1 (6 bases). CDR1 is ENHRY and CDR2 is SYGVKD in the germline V gene. The CDR3 is 15 residues long. With 4 bases removed from V and 6 bases from J, the gap between germline ends came to 18 bases.

This chain links TRBV20-1 with TRBJ1-5, with a tentative D call TRBD1 (5 bases). The V end lost 3 bases, the J end lost 7 bases, and 7 bases lay between the germline ends. The CDR3 loop spans 11 amino acids. The V gene's germline CDR1 is DFQATT and CDR2 SNEGSKA (reference sequence). Here the CDR3 reads CSARGVQPQHF. For the CDR3, the DNA is TGCAGTGCTAGGGGGGTACAGCCCCAGCATTTT.

The V and J genes are TRBV10-2 and TRBJ2-5, with TRBD1 matching over 10 bases. V lost 4 bases to trimming and J lost 1 base; unmatched junction nucleotides: 6. The CDR3 extends over 16 amino acids. Germline assignment: CDR1 WSHSY and CDR2 SAAADI. The CDR3 sequence is CASSGQGAYSQETQYF. DNA for the CDR3: TGCGCCAGCAGTGGACAGGGGGCATATTCCCAAGAGACCCAGTACTTC.

J is TRBJ1-5 and V is TRBV29-1; 7 nucleotides align to TRBD1. J gave up 4 bases and V 4 bases, and 10 bases lay outside the gene matches. CDR3 length equals 15 residues. CDR1 and CDR2 (germline): SQVTM, ANQGSEA. The CDR3 sequence: CSVAMGTAINQPQHF. For the CDR3, the DNA is TGCAGCGTTGCCATGGGGACAGCGATAAATCAGCCCCAGCATTTT.

The J gene is TRBJ2-5, the V gene TRBV28; D remains unclear. Germline assignment: CDR1 MDHEN and CDR2 SYDVKM. There are 13 residues in the CDR3. With 7 bases removed from V and 5 bases from J, the gap between germline ends came to 14 bases. CDR3 sequence: CASIPGTGETQYF. DNA for the CDR3: TGTGCCAGCATTCCGGGTACTGGTGAGACCCAGTACTTC.

A single count supports this clonotype. This sequence joins TRBV12-3 or TRBV12-4 and TRBJ1-2; TRBD1 is a possible D gene (6 bases). This CDR3 contains 18 residues. V gave up 6 bases and J gave up 3 bases, with 26 bases separating them. CDR3 DNA: TGTGCCAGCAGATCCCGCCGGGGGGGGCTAAAGACGGACTATGGCTACACCTTC. Protein: CASRSRRGGLKTDYGYTF.

The rearrangement joins TRBV7-2 to TRBJ2-7, with a tentative D call TRBD1 (5 bases). Germline CDR1 reads SGHTA; CDR2 reads FQGNSA. The CDR3 spans 15 residues. Between the trimmed V and J ends, which lost 1 base and 4 bases, there was a span of 14 bases. The CDR3 loop is CASSLEGLSVYEQYF. CDR3 nucleotides: TGTGCCAGCAGCTTAGAGGGGCTCTCGGTATACGAGCAGTACTTC.

The rearrangement joins TRBV5-6 to TRBJ1-3; D remains ambiguous. V was trimmed by 2 bases and J by 0 bases, leaving 12 bases between them. CDR1 is SGHDT and CDR2 is YYEEEE in the germline V gene. This CDR3 is 16 amino acids long. CDR3 sequence reads: CASSLRAINSGNTIYF. CDR3 nucleotides: TGTGCCAGCAGCTTACGGGCTATTAACTCTGGAAACACCATATATTTT.

This chain joins TRBV7-2 and TRBJ2-7; D uncertain. V lost 2 bases and J 3 bases, leaving 8 bases between the germline ends. Germline CDR1 reads SGHTA; CDR2 reads FQGNSA. The CDR3 is 13 amino acids. DNA of the CDR3: TGTGCCAGCAGCTTAATAGGTATCTACGAGCAGTACTTC. Its protein is CASSLIGIYEQYF.

V and J are TRBV30 and TRBJ2-7; perhaps TRBD1 as D (6 bases). The V end was cut by 2 bases, the J end by 4 bases, with 9 bases between. Germline lookup yields CDR1 GTSNPN and CDR2 SVGIG (reference sequence). The CDR3 is 12 amino acids. CDR3 nucleotide sequence: TGTGCCTGGAGTTTCACAGGGTACGAGCAGTACTTC. As protein: CAWSFTGYEQYF.

This chain joins TRBV5-1 and TRBJ2-7; TRBD1 aligns across 11 bases. This CDR3 is 15 amino acids long. With V trimmed by 3 bases and J by 9 bases, 11 bases remained unmatched. Germline CDR1 and CDR2: SGHRS and YFSETQ. This chain's CDR3 is CASSSGTGGYAVQYF. The CDR3, as DNA: TGCGCCAGCAGCTCCGGGACAGGGGGATACGCGGTGCAGTACTTC.

J is TRBJ2-3 and V is TRBV20-1, with D maybe TRBD1 (5 bases). CDR1 and CDR2 from the germline V gene are DFQATT and SNEGSKA (reference sequence). V lost 8 bases to trimming and J lost 3 bases, with 18 bases between them. The CDR3 extends over 14 amino acids. The CDR3 nucleotides read TGCAGTACCTATCCGCGCAGGGCGACAGATACGCAGTATTTT. Translation: CSTYPRRATDTQYF.

This clonotype was counted between two and nine times. This chain connects TRBV9 to TRBJ1-1, with a weak D call TRBD1 (5 bases). CDR3 length: 14 residues. The germline V and J ends were trimmed by 4 bases and 8 bases, with 18 bases remaining between them. Germline assignment: CDR1 SGDLS and CDR2 YYNGEE. Here the CDR3 reads CASSPRVGQGEAFF. The CDR3 DNA is TGTGCCAGCAGCCCAAGGGTGGGGCAGGGCGAAGCTTTCTTT.